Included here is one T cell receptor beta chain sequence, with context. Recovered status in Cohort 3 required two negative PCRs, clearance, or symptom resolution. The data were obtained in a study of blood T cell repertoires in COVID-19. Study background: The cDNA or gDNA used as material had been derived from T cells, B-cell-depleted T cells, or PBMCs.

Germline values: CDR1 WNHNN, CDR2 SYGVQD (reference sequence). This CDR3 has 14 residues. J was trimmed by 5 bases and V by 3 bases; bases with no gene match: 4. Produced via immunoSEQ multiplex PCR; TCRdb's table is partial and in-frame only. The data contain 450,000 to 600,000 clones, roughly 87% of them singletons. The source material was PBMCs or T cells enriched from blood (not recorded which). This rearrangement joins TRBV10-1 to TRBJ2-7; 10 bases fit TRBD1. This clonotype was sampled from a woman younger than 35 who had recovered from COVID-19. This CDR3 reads CASSEGTGDNEQYF. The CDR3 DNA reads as TGCGCCAGCAGTGAAGGGACAGGGGATAACGAGCAGTACTTC.